These 3 T cell receptor beta chains were sequenced from one sample in a study of shared clonotypes between healthy human individuals. The method was immunoSEQ multiplex PCR; TCRdb's version includes in-frame clones alone and lacks a portion of them. The sample gives some 1 million clones, about 70% of which show up once; roughly 1.5% is in the top ten. The sample comprised memory CD4+ T cells sorted from blood. Described subset: CD45RA-negative fraction. These receptors came from a man aged 18 to 29 in good health.

This chain connects TRBV12-5 to TRBJ1-2; D gene ambiguous. Trimming pared 6 bases from V and 4 bases from J, leaving 12 bases between. The CDR3 length is 13 residues. Germline values: CDR1 LGHNT, CDR2 FRNRAP. CDR3 DNA: TGTGCTAGTGGACCAGGATTTGGCTATGGCTACACCTTC. This sequence encodes CASGPGFGYGYTF.

V usage is TRBV6-1 and J usage is TRBJ2-7; D may be TRBD1 (6 bases). The CDR3 has 12 residues. The germline gives CDR1 MNHNS, CDR2 SASEGT. Trimming cost V 11 bases and J 3 bases, with 14 bases left between them. CDR3 loop: CAAGEGGYEQYF. The DNA of the CDR3 is TGTGCCGCCGGGGAAGGGGGCTACGAGCAGTACTTC.

The genes are TRBV18 and TRBJ2-3; 9 nucleotides line up with TRBD2. The V gene end was trimmed by 1 base and the J gene end by 1 base; junction bases not matched to a gene: 9. Per the germline V gene, CDR1 is KGHSH and CDR2 is LQKENI. The CDR3 runs 18 residues. Here the CDR3 reads CASSPLVPRGGGTDTQYF. The CDR3 region has the DNA TGTGCCAGCTCACCACTAGTTCCGCGGGGGGGTGGCACAGATACGCAGTATTTT.